What follows describes a single TCR beta chain. These data originate in a study of OX40 agonist ivuxolimab in advanced cancers. Whole-study context: Ivuxolimab, an antibody that agonizes OX40 (CD134), was administered to the patients. Patients receiving dose escalation had hepatocellular carcinoma, melanoma, renal cell or head and neck cancer.

CDR3 length: 15 residues. Per germline, CDR1 SEHNR and CDR2 FQNEAQ (reference sequence). V was pared by 5 bases and J by 7 bases, with 9 bases of the junction left unmatched. Profiling relied on immunoSEQ multiplex PCR, and the TCRdb table lists in-frame clones only, not all of them. The data contain around 80,000 clones, approximately 82% of them singletons. Collection of blood occurred at baseline, at cycle 4 day 1, and at cycle 7 day 1. The sequence derives from an adult with an advanced solid tumor such as melanoma, head and neck, liver or kidney cancer. The gene calls are TRBV7-9 and TRBJ2-1; 9 bases align to TRBD2. This specimen consisted of CD4+ or CD8+ T cells sorted from blood, obtained in a trial of the OX40 agonist ivuxolimab. CDR3 region: CASSLFAGGRNEQFF. In DNA, the CDR3 is TGTGCCAGCAGCCTCTTCGCGGGAGGGAGGAATGAGCAGTTCTTC.